This TCR beta chain was captured by sequencing in a study of cytomegalovirus exposure and HLA in healthy donors. Overall study: As released early, the data held roughly 85 million unique TCRs from HLA-typed donors.

Comment on this clone: Its antigen is unknown.

The CDR3 is 17 residues long. CDR1 SGHDT and CDR2 YYEEEE come from the germline V gene. The ends lost 0 bases at V and 2 bases at J; junction bases unmatched: 5. The study ran its PCR with 60 Vbeta and 13 Jbeta primers. Assay: immunoSEQ multiplex PCR; the TCRdb copy retains only in-frame clones and omits some. The sample table sets out about 59,000 clones. Despite likely unrecorded immune exposures, the donors were nominally healthy at the time of sampling. Overall study results and limits: Information on immune exposure was restricted to one variable (CMV serostatus).

The V and J genes are TRBV5-6 and TRBJ2-3; TRBD2 matches at 11 bases. Specimen: PBMCs. The receptor was isolated from a man aged 25-45 years in good health and CMV-seropositive. The CDR3 region has the DNA TGTGCCAGCAGCTTGGCCCTACTAGCGGGGGACACAGATACGCAGTATTTT. Encoded protein: CASSLALLAGDTDTQYF.